The 28 T cell receptor beta chains below all came from one sample that was sequenced in a study of CD8+ T cells in alopecia areata. Extraction of RNA preceded its reverse transcription into cDNA, which served as the sequencing template. This table comes from immunoSEQ multiplex PCR, and its TCRdb copy is limited to in-frame clones, with some not included. The data hold some 120,000 clones, with 50% to 60% observed a single time. The sequenced sample was CD4+ T cells sorted from blood, obtained at week 0. Every receptor here comes from a human donor with alopecia areata.

The chain joins TRBV7-3 to TRBJ2-2; D is unresolved. Trimming removed 2 bases from V and 3 bases from J, with 4 bases in between. The length of the CDR3 is 13 residues. Germline V gene lookup returns CDR1 SGHTA and CDR2 FQGTGA. In DNA form, the CDR3 reads TGTGCCAGCAGCTTAGGCTACACCGGGGAGCTGTTTTTT. Its translation: CASSLGYTGELFF.

The gene calls are TRBV28 and TRBJ1-2, with no clear D. The CDR3 length is 16 residues. The V end was cut by 2 bases, the J end by 4 bases, with 17 bases between. CDR1 and CDR2 (germline): MDHEN, SYDVKM. The CDR3 DNA reads TGTGCCAGCAGTTTAACCCCCGGCGCGGGGAGCTATGGCTACACCTTC. It specifies CASSLTPGAGSYGYTF.

The V and J genes are TRBV7-2 and TRBJ1-5; maybe TRBD1 (5 bases). Germline V CDR1 and CDR2: SGHTA, FQGNSA. CDR3 length: 15 amino acids. The V gene lost 5 bases and the J gene lost 2 bases, with 13 bases spanning the gap. CDR3 residues: CASSLDARGNQPQHF. The CDR3 DNA reads as TGTGCCAGCAGCCTTGACGCCAGGGGCAATCAGCCCCAGCATTTT.

The V call is TRBV7-2, the J call TRBJ1-2; weak D call: TRBD1 (5 bases). Per germline, CDR1 SGHTA and CDR2 FQGNSA. The CDR3 length is 14 residues. V shed 4 bases and J shed 4 bases, with 13 bases lying between them. Written as DNA, the CDR3 is TGTGCCAGCAGCTCCCCGGGACGAGCCTATGGCTACACCTTC. It is translated as CASSSPGRAYGYTF. The variable domain in full, with the rest retrieved from reference TRBV7-2 and TRBJ1-2, is GAGVSQSPSNKVTEKGKDVELRCDPISGHTALYWYRQSLGQGLEFLIYFQGNSAPDKSGLPSDRFSAERTGGSVSTLTIQRTQQEDSAVYLCASSSPGRAYGYTFGSGTRLTVV.

This clone has just a few counts. V is TRBV9 and J is TRBJ2-3, with D possibly being TRBD2 (5 bases). Germline CDR1 and CDR2: SGDLS and YYNGEE. This CDR3 is 16 amino acids long. The V end lost 2 bases, the J end lost 0 bases, and 13 bases lay between the germline ends. CDR3 in amino acids: CASSVSGGASTDTQYF. The CDR3 DNA sequence: TGTGCCAGCAGCGTCAGCGGAGGAGCTAGCACAGATACGCAGTATTTT.

The rearrangement links TRBV7-8 to TRBJ1-1; D is unclear. Germline V gene sequence: CDR1 SGHVS, CDR2 FQNEAQ. The CDR3 totals 14 residues. V was cut by 1 base and J by 0 bases, with 6 bases left in between. DNA of the CDR3: TGTGCCAGCAGCTTAGTGGGGTTGAACACTGAAGCTTTCTTT. This sequence encodes CASSLVGLNTEAFF.

This clone was counted only a few times. The gene calls are TRBV29-1 and TRBJ1-2; a possible D gene is TRBD1 (5 bases). Germline lookup yields CDR1 SQVTM and CDR2 ANQGSEA. CDR3 length: 12 amino acids. Trimming took 6 bases from V and 4 from J, leaving 12 bases between them. This CDR3 reads CSVGDQLYGYTF. The CDR3 DNA sequence: TGCAGCGTCGGGGACCAACTCTATGGCTACACCTTC.

The chain recombines TRBV7-2 with TRBJ1-1, with 7 bases fitting TRBD1. CDR3 length equals 11 residues. Germline lookup yields CDR1 SGHTA and CDR2 FQGNSA. The ends lost 11 bases at V and 4 bases at J; junction bases unmatched: 4. CDR3 DNA: TGTGCCGTACCAGGGGGCACTGAAGCTTTCTTT. Translating it yields CAVPGGTEAFF.

V usage is TRBV11-2 and J usage is TRBJ2-7, with TRBD1 identical over 7 bases. The germline gives CDR1 SGHAT, CDR2 FQNNGV. The CDR3 is 15 residues long. Trimming took 3 bases from V and 3 from J; bases not matched to a gene: 8. The CDR3 sequence is CASSFGPTGNYEQYF. DNA of the CDR3: TGTGCCAGCAGCTTTGGGCCGACAGGGAACTACGAGCAGTACTTC.

This clone was found a few times. This chain joins TRBV29-1 and TRBJ1-1; perhaps TRBD1 as D (5 bases). Trimming removed 3 bases from V and 7 bases from J, with 12 bases in between. The CDR3 has 12 amino acids. CDR1 SQVTM and CDR2 ANQGSEA come from the germline V gene. CDR3 bases: TGCAGCGTTGATGGGACCGAGATTGAAGCTTTCTTT. Translated: CSVDGTEIEAFF.

This chain uses TRBV2 with TRBJ2-5; 8 bases are shared with TRBD2. After removal of 4 bases from V and 9 bases from J, the junction contained 13 bases not matched to a gene. The germline V gene encodes CDR1 SNHLY and CDR2 FYNNEI. The length of the CDR3 is 15 residues. The CDR3 DNA follows: TGTGCCAGCAGTGCGGAGCGGGGGCCGGTTTGGTCCCAGTACTTC. It encodes CASSAERGPVWSQYF.

The chain employs TRBV4-1 and TRBJ2-5; 9 positions agree with TRBD2. V lost 1 base and J lost 1; bases outside the gene matches: 4. There are 16 residues in the CDR3. CDR1 and CDR2 from the germline V gene are MGHRA and YSYEKL. CDR3 bases: TGCGCCAGCAGCCAAGTGGAGCGGGGGGTCCAAGAGACCCAGTACTTC. Translation: CASSQVERGVQETQYF.

This chain connects TRBV7-2 to TRBJ1-2; D is unclear. The length of the CDR3 is 14 residues. Germline loops: CDR1 SGHTA, CDR2 FQGNSA. V gave up 3 bases and J gave up 3 bases, with 11 bases separating them. In nucleotides, the CDR3 is TGTGCCAGCAGCTTCCTTGGTGTCGACTATGGCTACACCTTC. It codes for CASSFLGVDYGYTF.

The chain uses TRBV25-1 and TRBJ1-2, with 7 nucleotides matching TRBD1. This CDR3 has 17 amino acids. The V gene's germline CDR1 is MGHDK and CDR2 SYGVNS. The trim removed 3 bases at V and 4 bases at J, leaving 14 bases unmatched. This CDR3 reads CASSDYPEYRGGYGYTF. The CDR3 bases are TGTGCCAGCAGTGACTACCCCGAGTACAGGGGAGGCTATGGCTACACCTTC.

This clone was seen just once. The genes are TRBV7-2 and TRBJ1-2; D perhaps matches TRBD1 (5 bases). The germline V and J ends were trimmed by 2 bases and 4 bases, with 14 bases remaining between them. This CDR3 is built from 15 residues. The germline gives CDR1 SGHTA, CDR2 FQGNSA. The CDR3 spells CASSLQPGPGYGYTF. The CDR3 DNA is TGTGCCAGCAGCTTACAACCAGGGCCGGGCTATGGCTACACCTTC.

This clone has more than one count but fewer than ten. The chain couples TRBV25-1 to TRBJ2-3, with 9 bases lining up with TRBD1. Losses at the gene ends were 6 bases for V and 4 bases for J; bases not matched to a gene: 5. Germline lookup yields CDR1 MGHDK and CDR2 SYGVNS. There are 14 residues in the CDR3. The CDR3 DNA reads as TGTGCCAGCAGAGGGACAGGGAGGGCAGATACGCAGTATTTT. It codes for CASRGTGRADTQYF.

The sample holds a few counts of this clone. The rearrangement joins TRBV29-1 to TRBJ1-1; tentatively, D is TRBD1 (6 bases). This CDR3 region has 13 residues. Trimming cost V 6 bases and J 5 bases, with 16 bases left between them. Germline V gene lookup returns CDR1 SQVTM and CDR2 ANQGSEA. CDR3 loop: CSVDNRVRTEAFF. The CDR3 coding sequence is TGCAGCGTGGACAACAGGGTCCGTACTGAAGCTTTCTTT.

The rearrangement links TRBV28 to TRBJ1-5; 8 bases align to TRBD1. The CDR3 has 15 amino acids. Germline loops: CDR1 MDHEN, CDR2 SYDVKM. V was clipped by 4 bases and J by 5 bases; unmatched bases: 7. The CDR3 nucleotides are TGTGCCAGCAGTTCAGGAGGACAGGGCGATCAGCCCCAGCATTTT. It specifies CASSSGGQGDQPQHF.

This clone was seen a few times. The chain uses TRBV5-1 and TRBJ2-7, with D possibly called TRBD1 or TRBD2 (5 bases each). CDR1 is SGHRS and CDR2 is YFSETQ in the germline V gene. This CDR3 spans 13 amino acids. With 4 bases removed from V and 3 bases from J, the gap between germline ends came to 11 bases. CDR3 loop: CASSQGRDYEQYF. The CDR3 bases are TGCGCCAGCAGCCAGGGACGGGACTACGAGCAGTACTTC.

In this sample, this clone is medium-sized. The rearrangement links TRBV4-1 to TRBJ1-2, with D uncertain. In germline, CDR1 is MGHRA, CDR2 YSYEKL. The CDR3 has 19 residues. V lost 0 bases, J lost 6 bases, and 26 bases lay in between. As DNA, the CDR3 is TGCGCCAGCAGCCAAGATCCATCTCGAGCTCGGGCAACCCGCAATGGCTACACCTTC. Its protein is CASSQDPSRARATRNGYTF.

The chain joins TRBV28 to TRBJ2-7, with D maybe TRBD2 (5 bases). The germline CDR1 and CDR2 sequences are MDHEN and SYDVKM. The CDR3 loop spans 13 amino acids. V lost 4 bases to trimming and J lost 0 bases, with 7 bases between them. The CDR3 DNA is TGTGCCAGCAGTTGGACTGGCTCCTACGAGCAGTACTTC. Amino acid sequence: CASSWTGSYEQYF.

The DNA of the CDR3 is TGTGCCAGCAGTCTCGGCGATCGAGAGACCCAGTACTTC. It specifies CASSLGDRETQYF. The chain is built from TRBV6-1 and TRBJ2-5; D gene uncertain. CDR1 is MNHNS, CDR2 SASEGT, per germline. V lost 5 bases and J lost 4, with 11 bases in between. The CDR3 has 13 amino acids.

This clone was seen a handful of times. The V gene is TRBV2, the J gene TRBJ1-4; 8 positions agree with TRBD1. CDR3 size: 19 residues. Germline-derived CDR1 and CDR2 are SNHLY and FYNNEI. The V segment lost 0 bases and the J segment 6 bases; nucleotides outside the gene matches: 15. The CDR3 loop reads CASSEALLWGQVKDEKLFF. In nucleotides, the CDR3 is TGTGCCAGCAGTGAAGCGCTTCTTTGGGGACAGGTGAAGGATGAAAAACTGTTTTTT.

V and J are TRBV2 and TRBJ2-7; D tentatively fits TRBD1 or TRBD2 (6 bases each). Germline lookup yields CDR1 SNHLY and CDR2 FYNNEI. This CDR3 contains 14 residues. The germline V and J ends were trimmed by 6 bases and 3 bases, with 15 bases remaining between them. This CDR3 is CASREGHGGYEQYF. DNA for the CDR3: TGTGCCAGCAGGGAGGGACACGGAGGCTACGAGCAGTACTTC.

The CDR3 sequence: CASSLHGLEQYF. CDR3 DNA: TGTGCCAGCAGCTTACATGGCCTCGAGCAGTACTTC. The chain recombines TRBV7-2 with TRBJ2-7; D ambiguous. From germline, CDR1 is SGHTA and CDR2 FQGNSA. CDR3 length: 12 amino acids. Trimming removed 2 bases from V and 6 bases from J, with 8 bases in between.

The rearrangement links TRBV9 to TRBJ1-2, with 10 bases lining up with TRBD1. The CDR3 spans 16 residues. With V trimmed by 4 bases and J by 2 bases, 8 bases remained unmatched. Germline-derived CDR1 and CDR2 are SGDLS and YYNGEE. The CDR3 DNA reads TGTGCCAGCAGCCGGCCTGGACAGGGGGGCAACTATGGCTACACCTTC. It codes for CASSRPGQGGNYGYTF.

CDR3 bases: TGTGCCAGCAGCTTGTGGAGGACAGGGGCCACTGAAGCTTTCTTT. It encodes CASSLWRTGATEAFF. The chain employs TRBV7-2 and TRBJ1-1; 9 bases match TRBD1. Germline V CDR1 and CDR2: SGHTA, FQGNSA. J was trimmed by 4 bases and V by 3 bases; bases with no gene match: 6. The length of the CDR3 is 15 residues.

The chain couples TRBV19 to TRBJ1-5, with D unclear. The CDR3 extends over 15 amino acids. CDR1 is LNHDA and CDR2 is SQIVND in the germline V gene (reference sequence). V lost 3 bases and J lost 5, with 14 bases in between. CDR3: CASSMYPQDHQPQHF. The DNA of the CDR3 is TGTGCCAGTAGTATGTACCCGCAGGACCATCAGCCCCAGCATTTT. Full variable domain (missing parts from reference TRBV19 and TRBJ1-5): DGGITQSPKYLFRKEGQNVTLSCEQNLNHDAMYWYRQDPGQGLRLIYYSQIVNDFQKGDIAEGYSVSREKKESFPLTVTSAQKNPTAFYLCASSMYPQDHQPQHFGDGTRLSIL.